The T cell receptor (beta chain) described here comes from a study of shared clonotypes between healthy human individuals (dated by TCRdb to the early 2020s). The study in broad terms: The cohort included three men and a couple of women between 18 and 49 years of age. Per donor, three plates each were used for CD4 naive and CD4 memory, two for CD8 naive, and one for CD8 memory. To estimate repertoire size and how much clonotype sharing occurs between individuals, the study deeply sequenced the blood TCR repertoires of about five healthy adults. Libraries were prepared and TCR repertoires were sequenced by different laboratories using diverse techniques, in order to increase sequencing depth and limit assay-specific biases. Each donor's leukapheresis produced roughly between roughly 0.94 and 9.5 billion PBMCs. General findings and caveats noted by the study authors: Compared with non-shared clonotypes, clonotypes shared by all four sorted-subset donors had higher generation probabilities. Even with the large sequencing depth, rarefaction of the sorted-subset datasets indicated that sequencing was incomplete. Pairwise subsampling indicated that sequencing depth was expected to affect the degree of clonotype sharing among donors. Because the study included a small number of donors, the genetic and exposure-history diversity represented was limited. Sharing across several donors was observed for about 4.8% of naive CD4, around 3.5% of naive CD8, 2.3% of memory CD4, and about 0.4% of memory CD8 clonotypes. Sampling was restricted to blood, and TCR repertoires in tissue are likely to differ from TCR repertoires in blood. Naive subsets generally had larger estimated clonotype richness than memory subsets did.

Donors were healthy HIV-negative adults with no recently reported acute infections or vaccinations. Only Caucasian adults living in Nashville, Tennessee, USA were represented among the donors. CD4+ T cells were enriched through magnetic negative selection, after which naive cells were positively selected on CD45RA and the remaining negative fraction served as the memory subset. Blood was obtained by leukapheresis, after which PBMCs were separated by Ficoll-Histopaque density gradient centrifugation and cryopreserved in liquid nitrogen vapor phase. Analytical flow cytometry was used to check the purity and quantity of each magnetically sorted T cell population. Each sorted fraction had its genomic DNA isolated and then quantified by UV absorbance on a Nanodrop 2000c. Germline trimming: 7 bases from V, 4 bases from J; junction bases outside gene matches: 11. Spanning cysteine to phenylalanine, the CDR3 consists of 15 amino acids. Only the CDR3 part of the read is kept: 45 bases, read in frame from the first base. The CDR1 and CDR2 encoded by the germline V gene are MGHDK and SYGVNS.

As for this clone: What this receptor recognizes is not known. One base away there is no much larger clone; base qualities are not given.

TCR CDR3 regions were amplified from genomic DNA by multiplex PCR using the deep immunoSEQ assay. For each cell subset, the extracted genomic DNA was distributed evenly across all wells of several immunoSEQ 96-well plates, and each plate served as one replicate. Each replicate PCR for sorted subsets received 200 ng genomic DNA, equal to around 32,000 T cell genomes. The purified libraries were quantified using a Qubit 3.0 fluorometer, sized with a Bioanalyzer 2100, and then quantified again using the KAPA Library Quantification kit. Every immunoSEQ 96-well plate was sequenced on a dedicated single-read 150-cycle Illumina NextSeq 550 flow cell. The source study handled its data this way. The immunoSEQ output contained only junctional sequences without quality scores, so filtering could not match that applied to full-length reads. To assign V/J genes and CDR3, sequences were annotated using PyIR, a Python wrapper for IgBLAST v1.9, with IMGT germline references. Any read was removed if the V/J assignment was weak (E-value above 1e-6), the CDR3 was missing, or the read contained stop codons, out-of-frame junctions, or ambiguous translated residues. V3J clonotypes were defined by identical inferred V gene, J gene, and CDR3 amino acid sequence. To compute the percentage overlap between repertoires, the number of shared unique clonotypes was divided by the size of the smaller repertoire. Three approaches were used to assess repertoire richness: RTK rarefaction, the Chao1 estimator, and Recon v2.1 estimates of unobserved clonotypes. For all TCRbeta clonotypes obtained by the gDNA method from a handful of donors, generation probabilities were computed with OLGA. TCRdb took this table from immuneACCESS and kept in-frame rearrangements with V and J called. Such tables lack part of the clones; where checked against another copy, unresolved V genes explain under half of the gap, and the rest is unexplained. V and J calls plus clone size are reproduced from that table; the DNA served to infer D and trimming. The sample data list about 340,000 clones, and less than 85% of these were observed just once. The ten top clones hold 8.5% to 12% of the sample.

Sequences were obtained from memory CD4+ T cells sorted from blood. Per the publication, the cell subset or site label means: CD45RA-negative fraction. This receptor chain uses TRBV25-1 and TRBJ2-5; 8 nucleotides in the junction match TRBD2. This sequence originates from a man in his thirties or forties in good health. The bases read TGTGCCAGCACCCAACACAGCGGGAGTGCAGAGACCCAGTACTTC. This yields the protein CASTQHSGSAETQYF. When the CDR3 is completed using the reference TRBV25-1 and TRBJ2-5 genes on either side, the full variable domain is EADIYQTPRYLVIGTGKKITLECSQTMGHDKMYWYQQDPGMELHLIHYSYGVNSTEKGDLSSESTVSRIRTEHFPLTLESARPSHTSQYLCASTQHSGSAETQYFGPGTRLLVL.